A selection of T cell receptor beta chains follows, all from one sample in a study of T cell responses to AZD1222 COVID-19 vaccine. The data were produced by immunoSEQ multiplex PCR, yet TCRdb's version contains in-frame clones alone and is incomplete. The table records approximately 65,000 clones, about 70% of them present only once. The source material was peripheral blood, sampled on day 0 of AZD1222 vaccination. The receptors were gathered from an adult in good health. Both conserved end residues are part of each CDR3.

>TRBJ1-1|TRBV2
CASSDGEGLDTEAFF
>TRBJ2-1|TRBV2
CASSEASRTSGYNEQFF
>TRBJ2-2|TRBV25-1
CASSEAEDTGELFF
>TRBJ1-5|TRBV18
CASSPGQGGMQPQHF
>TRBJ2-1|TRBV13
CASSPPVGDEQFF
>TRBJ2-7|TRBV5-4
CASSLGQAGLYEQYF
>TRBJ2-1|TRBV3-1/TRBV3-2
CASSQVRGFHYNEQFF
>TRBJ1-5|TRBV10-1
CARDRDSNQPQHF
>TRBJ2-5|TRBV5-1
CASSLEGEETQYF
>TRBJ2-7|TRBV3-1/TRBV3-2
CASRLGYEQYF
>TRBJ1-1|TRBV14
CASSSQANTEAFF
>TRBJ1-5|TRBV19
CASSMEDYSNQPQHF
>TRBJ2-1|TRBV4-3
CASSQEGGGAFNEQFF
>TRBJ2-5|TRBV4-3
CASSQDREGRETQYF
>TRBJ2-7|TRBV7-8
CASSLGSRDSSEQYF
>TRBJ1-1|TRBV4-3
CASSQDSRNTEAFF
>TRBJ2-2|TRBV28
CASTNPGGITGELFF
>TRBJ2-7|TRBV23-1
CASSQFNVRGGGSYEQYF
>TRBJ2-7|TRBV19
CASSTGGRTYEQYF
>TRBJ1-2|TRBV19
CASSRGSLRDYGYTF
>TRBJ2-1|TRBV6-6
CASSYLGTGDEQFF
>TRBJ1-2|TRBV7-9
CASSQDNYGYTF
>TRBJ1-4|TRBV6-2/TRBV6-3
CASSYGSSNEKLFF
>TRBJ1-2|TRBV5-1
CASSLPSRRDNYYGYTF
>TRBJ2-5|TRBV7-3
CASSRTPQETQYF
>TRBJ1-4|TRBV19
CASTPGRSNEKLFF
>TRBJ2-3|TRBV4-1
CASSPRSSGGTDTQYF
>TRBJ2-1|TRBV4-3
CASSQVASGDYNEQFF